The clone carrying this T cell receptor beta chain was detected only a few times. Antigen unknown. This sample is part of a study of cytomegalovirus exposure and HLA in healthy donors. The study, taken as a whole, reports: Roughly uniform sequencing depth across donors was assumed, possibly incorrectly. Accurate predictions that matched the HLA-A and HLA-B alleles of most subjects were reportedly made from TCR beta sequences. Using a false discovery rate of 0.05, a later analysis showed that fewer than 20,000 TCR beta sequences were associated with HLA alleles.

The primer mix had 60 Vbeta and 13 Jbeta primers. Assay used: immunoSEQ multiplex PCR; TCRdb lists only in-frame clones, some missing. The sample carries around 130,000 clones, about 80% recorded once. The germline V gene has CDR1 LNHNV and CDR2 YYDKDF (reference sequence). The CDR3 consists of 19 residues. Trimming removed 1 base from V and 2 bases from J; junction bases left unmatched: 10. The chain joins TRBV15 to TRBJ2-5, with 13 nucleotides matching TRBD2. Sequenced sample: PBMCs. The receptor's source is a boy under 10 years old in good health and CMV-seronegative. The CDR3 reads CATSRGEWVTSGGQETQYF. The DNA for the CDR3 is TGTGCCACCAGCAGAGGGGAGTGGGTGACTAGCGGGGGGCAAGAGACCCAGTACTTC.